These 7 T cell receptor beta chains originate from one sample sequenced in a study of T cell responses to AZD1222 COVID-19 vaccine. Produced via immunoSEQ multiplex PCR; TCRdb's table is partial and in-frame only. The sample lists 100,000 to 110,000 clones; roughly 86% were seen once. Sequenced here: peripheral blood, sampled on day 0 of MenACWY control vaccination. Receptors were obtained from an adult in good health.

This clone has more than one count but fewer than ten. V is TRBV30 and J is TRBJ1-3; 7 bases map to TRBD1. Per the germline V gene, CDR1 is GTSNPN and CDR2 is SVGIG (reference sequence). CDR3 length: 15 residues. V lost 4 bases and J lost 1; bases outside the gene matches: 7. Here the CDR3 reads CAWTLPTGSGNTIYF. As DNA, the CDR3 is TGTGCCTGGACCCTCCCGACAGGGTCTGGAAACACCATATATTTT.

This clone was picked up one time. The chain employs TRBV7-2 and TRBJ1-6; TRBD1 might be the D (5 bases). The CDR3 extends over 14 amino acids. Germline V gene lookup returns CDR1 SGHTA and CDR2 FQGNSA. V was trimmed by 1 base and J by 7 bases, leaving 8 bases between them. CDR3 sequence: CASSLEGRNSPLHF. In DNA, the CDR3 is TGTGCCAGCAGCTTAGAGGGGCGAAATTCACCCCTCCACTTT.

This chain uses TRBV5-1 with TRBJ2-5, with D tentatively TRBD1 or TRBD2 (6 bases each). Germline values: CDR1 SGHRS, CDR2 YFSETQ. The CDR3 totals 13 residues. V was pared by 7 bases and J by 3 bases, with 13 bases between. The CDR3 sequence: CASGARGEETQYF. The CDR3 DNA sequence: TGCGCCAGCGGTGCGAGGGGGGAAGAGACCCAGTACTTC.

This clone appeared once. The rearrangement uses TRBV3-1 (or the pseudogene TRBV3-2) and TRBJ1-1; 7 bases fit TRBD1. The junction had 8 bases not matched to a gene; V was cut back by 3 bases and J by 10 bases. This CDR3 contains 13 residues. Germline values: CDR1 LGHDT, CDR2 YNNKEL (reference sequence). This chain's CDR3 is CASSQDRWGRAFF. The CDR3 nucleotides are TGTGCCAGCAGCCAGGACAGGTGGGGGAGAGCTTTCTTT.

This clone was picked up one time. The rearrangement uses TRBV7-2 and TRBJ1-2; no clear D gene. This CDR3 is built from 14 residues. CDR1 and CDR2 from the germline V gene are SGHTA and FQGNSA. V gave up 4 bases and J gave up 6 bases, with 15 bases separating them. The CDR3, as DNA: TGTGCCAGCAGCTCCTCGCCCCTGGGAGATGGCTACACCTTC. This encodes CASSSSPLGDGYTF.

This clone was seen more than once but under ten times. The chain links TRBV5-6 to TRBJ2-1, with TRBD2 identical over 7 bases. With 4 bases clipped from V and 8 bases from J, the junction kept 3 bases outside the gene matches. Germline-derived CDR1 and CDR2 are SGHDT and YYEEEE. The CDR3 sequence is 12 residues long. The CDR3 DNA is TGTGCCAGCAGCCTAGCGGTGGATGAGCAGTTCTTC. The encoded protein is CASSLAVDEQFF.

The rearrangement uses TRBV5-1 and TRBJ1-4; TRBD1 aligns across 9 bases. Germline lookup yields CDR1 SGHRS and CDR2 YFSETQ. CDR3 length equals 15 residues. After removal of 4 bases from V and 4 bases from J, the junction contained 5 bases not matched to a gene. The CDR3 coding sequence is TGCGCCAGCAGCCCGGGACAGGGAGGTAATGAAAAACTGTTTTTT. Translated, it gives CASSPGQGGNEKLFF.